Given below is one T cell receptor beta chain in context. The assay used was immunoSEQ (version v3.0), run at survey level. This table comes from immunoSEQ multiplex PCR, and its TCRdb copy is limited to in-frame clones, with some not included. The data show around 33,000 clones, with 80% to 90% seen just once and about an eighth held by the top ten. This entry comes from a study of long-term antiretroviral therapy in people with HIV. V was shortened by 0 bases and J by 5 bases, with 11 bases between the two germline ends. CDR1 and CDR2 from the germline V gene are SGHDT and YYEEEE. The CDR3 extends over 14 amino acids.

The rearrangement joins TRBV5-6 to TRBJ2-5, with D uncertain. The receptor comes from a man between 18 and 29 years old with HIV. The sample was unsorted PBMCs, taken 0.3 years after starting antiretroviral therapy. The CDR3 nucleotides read TGTGCCAGCAGCTTGGTCCGGGCAGGCGAGACCCAGTACTTC. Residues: CASSLVRAGETQYF. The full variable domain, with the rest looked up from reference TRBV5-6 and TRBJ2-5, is DAGVTQSPTHLIKTRGQQVTLRCSPKSGHDTVSWYQQALGQGPQFIFQYYEEEERQRGNFPDRFSGHQFPNYSSELNVNALLLGDSALYLCASSLVRAGETQYFGPGTRLLVL.